The 9 T cell receptor beta chains listed next were all sequenced from one sample in a study of tissue T cells after allogeneic stem cell transplantation (dated by TCRdb to the early 2020s). The receptor library was made with the immunoSEQ multiplex PCR assay. Entries here come from immuneACCESS through TCRdb and include only in-frame sequences with V and J called. Some clones fail to appear in such tables; in the studies checked, an unresolved V gene covers under half of the shortfall, and the cause of the remainder is unknown. The sample yields almost 550 clones; around 66% were counted once. The top ten clonotypes cover 6.5% of the sample. Sample: liver tissue. The receptors were sampled from a female BALB/c mouse in good health. Mice of this strain carry the MHC haplotype H2-d.

Worth noting for this clone: Mouse gene names and germline throughout. The CDR3 end is not reached by the read, which stops 1 residue before it; the germline J gene fills it in. This chain uses TRBV13-2 with TRBJ1-3; D is unclear. From germline, CDR1 is NNHNN and CDR2 SYGAGS (reference sequence). V lost 3 bases and J lost 0, with 4 bases in between. The CDR3 runs 13 residues. The CDR3 is CASGVDSGNTLYF. The CDR3 bases that were read are TGTGCCAGCGGTGTGGATTCTGGAAATACGCTCTAT.

This clone has just a few counts. The genes and germline here are from mouse. The observed sequence ends 1 residue before the CDR3 terminus, with the missing tail filled in from the germline J gene. The chain has TRBV19 and TRBJ2-7; no reliable D call. The V end lost 1 base, the J end lost 0 bases, and 11 bases lay between the germline ends. This CDR3 is 15 amino acids long. The germline gives CDR1 FNHDT, CDR2 SITEND (reference sequence). This chain's CDR3 is CASSIIWRSSYEQYF. CDR3 DNA (partial): TGTGCCAGCAGTATAATCTGGAGGAGCTCCTATGAACAGTAC.

Points on this clone: Genes here carry mouse names. The read finishes 1 residue shy of the CDR3 end, and the germline J gene is used to complete it. The chain joins TRBV29 to TRBJ1-4; D may be TRBD1 (6 bases). CDR1 MSHET and CDR2 SYDVDS come from the germline V gene. V was pared by 7 bases and J by 1 base, with 7 bases between. The CDR3 is 13 amino acids. This chain's CDR3 is CASTRGSNERLFF. CDR3 DNA (partial): TGTGCTAGCACCAGGGGTTCCAACGAAAGATTATTT.

This clone was seen a handful of times. Mouse gene names apply. The missing CDR3 end, 1 residue past where the read stops, is filled in from the germline J gene. The chain uses TRBV29 and TRBJ2-7; TRBD1 aligns across 11 bases. The CDR3 has 14 amino acids. Germline V gives CDR1 MSHET, CDR2 SYDVDS. The junction had 7 bases not matched to a gene; V was cut back by 5 bases and J by 7 bases. The CDR3 reads CASSHGQGAKEQYF. Incomplete CDR3 DNA: TGTGCTAGCAGTCACGGACAGGGGGCTAAGGAACAGTAC.

The table lists this clone with a count of one. Mouse gene names apply. The CDR3 end lies 1 residue beyond the end of the read and is filled in from the germline J gene. The chain is built from TRBV13-2 and TRBJ2-1; 9 bases agree with TRBD2. Germline V gene lookup returns CDR1 NNHNN and CDR2 SYGAGS (reference sequence). This CDR3 region has 17 residues. Germline trimming cut 3 bases from V and 0 bases from J; bases unmatched to any gene: 7. CDR3 bases read: TGTGCCAGCGGTGGGATCGGGACTGGGCGTAACTATGCTGAGCAGTTC. Protein: CASGGIGTGRNYAEQF. The complete CDR3 protein is CASGGIGTGRNYAEQFF.

A remark on this clone: Gene names denote mouse genes. The observed sequence ends 1 residue before the CDR3 terminus, with the missing tail filled in from the germline J gene. V gene TRBV13-1 combines with J gene TRBJ2-7, with TRBD2 identical over 10 bases. The CDR3 covers 14 residues. V lost 1 base and J lost 3; bases outside the gene matches: 1. Germline V gene sequence: CDR1 NSHNY, CDR2 SYGAGN. CDR3 bases read: TGTGCCAGCAGTGATACTGGGGGGGTCTATGAACAGTAC. Its protein is CASSDTGGVYEQY. In full, the CDR3 reads CASSDTGGVYEQYF.

With regard to this clone: Mouse germline and gene names are used. The read terminates 1 residue ahead of where the CDR3 ends, so the germline J gene completes it. The gene calls are TRBV13-2 and TRBJ2-3; the D gene is possibly TRBD1 (6 bases). Trimming left V 5 bases short and J 4 bases short, with 11 bases between. This CDR3 contains 13 residues. The V gene's germline CDR1 is NNHNN and CDR2 SYGAGS (reference sequence). The CDR3 bases that were read are TGTGCCAGCGGGGCGGGACATCCAGAAACGCTGTAT. Its translation is CASGAGHPETLY. The CDR3 reads in full as CASGAGHPETLYF.

Comments on this clone: Gene names and germline match the mouse. The CDR3 extends 1 residue past the end of the read, so its final part is completed from the germline J gene. J is TRBJ1-2 and V is TRBV13-3; D unresolved. The CDR3 is 14 amino acids. With 2 bases removed from V and 0 bases from J, the gap between germline ends came to 8 bases. Germline CDR1 is NNHDY and CDR2 is SYVADS. CDR3 DNA (partial): TGTGCCAGCAGTGAAAGGGCCACAAACTCCGACTACACC. Protein: CASSERATNSDYT. The entire CDR3 sequence reads CASSERATNSDYTF.

A single count supports this clone. Gene names refer to mouse genes. The sequence runs out 1 residue before the end of the CDR3; the remainder is reconstructed from the germline J gene. The V call is TRBV24, the J call TRBJ1-1; no definite D call. The ends were cut back, 5 bases at V and 2 bases at J, with 6 bases in the middle. CDR1 KGHTA and CDR2 FRNEEI come from the germline V gene. CDR3 length: 12 residues. The CDR3 sequence: CASSRHNTEVFF. The covered CDR3 bases are TGTGCCAGCAGTAGACATAACACAGAAGTCTTC.